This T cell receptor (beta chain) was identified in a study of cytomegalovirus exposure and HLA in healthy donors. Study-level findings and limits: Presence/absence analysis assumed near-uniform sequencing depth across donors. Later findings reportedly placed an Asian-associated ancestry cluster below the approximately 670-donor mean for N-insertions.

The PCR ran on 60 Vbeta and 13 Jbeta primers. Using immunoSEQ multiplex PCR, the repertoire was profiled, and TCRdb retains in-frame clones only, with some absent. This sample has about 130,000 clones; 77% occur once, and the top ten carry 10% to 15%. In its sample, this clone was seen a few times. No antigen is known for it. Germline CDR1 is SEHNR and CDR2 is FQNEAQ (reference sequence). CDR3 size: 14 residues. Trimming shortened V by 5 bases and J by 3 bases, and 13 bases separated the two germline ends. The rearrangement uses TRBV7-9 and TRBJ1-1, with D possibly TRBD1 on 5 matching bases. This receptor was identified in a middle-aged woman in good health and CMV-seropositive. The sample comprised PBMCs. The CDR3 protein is CASSANSGYTEAFF. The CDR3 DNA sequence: TGTGCCAGCAGCGCAAATTCAGGGTACACTGAAGCTTTCTTT.